This entry concerns a single T cell receptor beta chain. The target of this receptor is not known. No base quality information exists; no much larger clone differs at one position. For the CD8 naive samples, CD45RO-negative cells were positively selected for CCR7, yielding a CD45RA+CCR7+ population from which TemRA cells were excluded. Donors were healthy HIV-negative adults with no recently reported acute infections or vaccinations. All donors were Caucasian adults living in Nashville, Tennessee, USA. Blood was obtained by leukapheresis, after which PBMCs were separated by Ficoll-Histopaque density gradient centrifugation and cryopreserved in liquid nitrogen vapor phase. Purity and quantity of every magnetically sorted T cell population were checked by analytical flow cytometry. Each sorted fraction had its genomic DNA isolated and then quantified by UV absorbance on a Nanodrop 2000c. The CDR3 goes from the cysteine to the phenylalanine over 15 residues. Only the CDR3 region is kept as DNA, spanning 45 bases read in frame from base 1. The germline V gene specifies MNHEY as CDR1 and SVGAGI as CDR2. From V the trimming removes 2 bases and from J it removes 5 bases, while the gene matches leave 8 bases of the junction unaccounted for.

The source of the sample is a study of shared clonotypes between healthy human individuals (dated by TCRdb to 2020 to 2021). Regarding the complete study: A couple of women and three men aged 18 to 49 years were included in the cohort. For each donor, three plates each were used for CD4 naive and CD4 memory, two plates were used for CD8 naive, and one plate was used for CD8 memory. To increase sequencing depth and limit assay-specific biases, TCR repertoire library preparation and sequencing were carried out by different laboratories using diverse techniques. Between about 0.9 and 8.9 billion PBMCs per donor were obtained by leukapheresis. To estimate repertoire size and how much clonotypes are shared between individuals, the study performed deep sequencing of blood TCR repertoires from a handful of healthy adults. The investigation overall reported the following: About 5% of naive CD4, 3.5% of naive CD8, approximately 2% of memory CD4, and 0.4% of memory CD8 clonotypes were shared across several donors. Naive subsets generally had larger estimated clonotype richness than memory subsets did. Sampling was restricted to blood, and TCR repertoires in tissue are likely to differ from TCR repertoires in blood. Because the study included only a small number of donors, the genetic and exposure-history diversity represented was limited. Higher generation probabilities were observed for clonotypes shared by all four sorted-subset donors than for non-shared clonotypes. Pairwise subsampling led to the expectation that sequencing depth would affect the degree of clonotype sharing among donors. Even with the large sequencing depth, rarefaction of the sorted-subset datasets indicated that sequencing was incomplete.

Using the deep immunoSEQ assay, multiplex PCR amplified TCR CDR3 regions from genomic DNA. For each cell subset, the extracted genomic DNA was distributed evenly across all wells of several immunoSEQ 96-well plates, and each plate served as one replicate. For sorted subsets, around 200 ng genomic DNA, equal to about 30,000 T cell genomes, was loaded into each replicate PCR. The purified libraries were quantified using a Qubit 3.0 fluorometer, sized with a Bioanalyzer 2100, and then quantified again using the KAPA Library Quantification kit. Every immunoSEQ 96-well plate was sequenced on a dedicated single-read 150-cycle Illumina NextSeq 550 flow cell. Processing in the source paper ran as follows. Because only junctional sequences without quality scores were contained in the immunoSEQ output, filtering matching that applied to full-length reads could not be performed. To assign V/J genes and CDR3, sequences were annotated using PyIR, a Python wrapper for IgBLAST v1.9, with IMGT germline references. Reads with weak V/J assignments (E-value above 1e-6), missing CDR3, stop codons, out-of-frame junctions, or ambiguous translated residues were removed. V3J clonotypes were defined by identical inferred V gene, J gene, and CDR3 amino acid sequence. To compute the percentage overlap between repertoires, the number of shared unique clonotypes was divided by the size of the smaller repertoire. RTK rarefaction, the Chao1 estimator, and Recon v2.1 estimates of unobserved clonotypes were used to assess repertoire richness. Generation probabilities for all TCRbeta clonotypes obtained by the gDNA method from a handful of donors were computed using OLGA. The table was pulled from immuneACCESS by TCRdb, which kept in-frame rearrangements only. Such tables lose some clones; where checked, under half of the loss comes from unresolved V genes, and the rest has no known cause. D and trimming come from the DNA, and the V and J calls and clone size come from that table. This sample holds some 2 million clones; approximately 94% were observed only once. The ten largest account for 0.95% to 1.5% of the sample.

The chain couples TRBV6-5 to TRBJ2-5, with 7 central nucleotides matching TRBD1. This clonotype originated in a man between 18 and 35 years old in good health. Source material: naive CD8+ T cells sorted from blood. The sample's cell subset or site, from its label and the paper: CD45RA+CCR7+. For the CDR3, the sequence is CASSYGQVRMETQYF. The DNA sequence reads TGTGCCAGCAGTTACGGACAGGTACGGATGGAGACCCAGTACTTC.